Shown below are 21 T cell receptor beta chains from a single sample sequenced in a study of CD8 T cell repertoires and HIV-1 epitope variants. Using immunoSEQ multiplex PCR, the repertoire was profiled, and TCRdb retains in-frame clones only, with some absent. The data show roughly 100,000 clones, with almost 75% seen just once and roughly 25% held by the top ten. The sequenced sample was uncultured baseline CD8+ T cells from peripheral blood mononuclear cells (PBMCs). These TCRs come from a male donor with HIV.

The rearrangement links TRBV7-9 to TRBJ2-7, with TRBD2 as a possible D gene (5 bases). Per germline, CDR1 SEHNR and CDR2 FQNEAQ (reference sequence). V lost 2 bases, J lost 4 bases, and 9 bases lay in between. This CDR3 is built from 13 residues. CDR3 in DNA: TGTGCCAGCAGCTTAACCCGAGGGTACGAGCAGTACTTC. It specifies CASSLTRGYEQYF.

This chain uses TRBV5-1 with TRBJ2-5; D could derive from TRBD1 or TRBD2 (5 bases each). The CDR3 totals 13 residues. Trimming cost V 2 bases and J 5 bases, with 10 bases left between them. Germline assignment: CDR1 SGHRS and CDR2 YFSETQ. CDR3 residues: CASSFGGLETQYF. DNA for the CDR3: TGCGCCAGCAGCTTTGGGGGATTGGAGACCCAGTACTTC.

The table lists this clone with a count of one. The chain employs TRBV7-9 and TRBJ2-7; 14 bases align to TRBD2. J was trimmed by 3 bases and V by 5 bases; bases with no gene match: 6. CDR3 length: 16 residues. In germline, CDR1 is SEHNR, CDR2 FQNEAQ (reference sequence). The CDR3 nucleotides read TGTGCCAGCAGCCTAGGGACTAGCGGGAGTGACTACGAGCAGTACTTC. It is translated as CASSLGTSGSDYEQYF. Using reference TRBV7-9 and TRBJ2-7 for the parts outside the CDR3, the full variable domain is DTGVSQNPRHKITKRGQNVTFRCDPISEHNRLYWYRQTLGQGPEFLTYFQNEAQLEKSRLLSDRFSAERPKGSFSTLEIQRTEQGDSAMYLCASSLGTSGSDYEQYFGPGTRLTVT.

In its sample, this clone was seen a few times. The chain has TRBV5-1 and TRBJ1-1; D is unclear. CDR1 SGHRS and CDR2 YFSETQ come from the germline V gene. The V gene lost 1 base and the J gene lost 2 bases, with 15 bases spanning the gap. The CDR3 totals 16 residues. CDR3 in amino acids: CASSLRSRAANTEAFF. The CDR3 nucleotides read TGCGCCAGCAGCTTGAGGAGCAGAGCTGCTAACACTGAAGCTTTCTTT.

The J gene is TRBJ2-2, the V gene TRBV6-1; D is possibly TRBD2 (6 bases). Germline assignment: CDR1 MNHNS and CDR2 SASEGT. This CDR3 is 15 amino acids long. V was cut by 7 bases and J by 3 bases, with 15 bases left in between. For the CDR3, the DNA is TGTGCCAGCACCATGGACTATCCGGACACCGGGGAGCTGTTTTTT. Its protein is CASTMDYPDTGELFF.

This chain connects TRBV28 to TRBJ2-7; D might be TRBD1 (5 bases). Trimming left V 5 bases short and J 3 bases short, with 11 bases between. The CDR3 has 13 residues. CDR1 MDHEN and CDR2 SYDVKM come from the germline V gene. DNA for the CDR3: TGTGCCAGCAGTGGGGCGACAGACTACGAGCAGTACTTC. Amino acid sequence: CASSGATDYEQYF.

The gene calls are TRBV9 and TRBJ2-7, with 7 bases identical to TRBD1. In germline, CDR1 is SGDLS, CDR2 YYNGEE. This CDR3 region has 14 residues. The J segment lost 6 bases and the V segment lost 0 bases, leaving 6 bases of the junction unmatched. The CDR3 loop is CASSVAQGVGEQYF. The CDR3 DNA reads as TGTGCCAGCAGCGTAGCCCAGGGGGTGGGCGAGCAGTACTTC.

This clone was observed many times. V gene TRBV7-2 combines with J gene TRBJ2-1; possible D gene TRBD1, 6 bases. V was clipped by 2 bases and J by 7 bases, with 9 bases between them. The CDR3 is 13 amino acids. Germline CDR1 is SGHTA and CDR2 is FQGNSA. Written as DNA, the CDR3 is TGTGCCAGCAGCTTAAGCACAGGGAATGAGCAGTTCTTC. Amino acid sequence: CASSLSTGNEQFF.

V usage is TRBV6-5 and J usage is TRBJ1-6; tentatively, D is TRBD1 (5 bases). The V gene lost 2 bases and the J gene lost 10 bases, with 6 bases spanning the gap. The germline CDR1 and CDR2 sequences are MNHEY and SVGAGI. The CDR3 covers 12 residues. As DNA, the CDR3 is TGTGCCAGCAGTTACGGGGGGTCACCCCTCCACTTT. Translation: CASSYGGSPLHF.

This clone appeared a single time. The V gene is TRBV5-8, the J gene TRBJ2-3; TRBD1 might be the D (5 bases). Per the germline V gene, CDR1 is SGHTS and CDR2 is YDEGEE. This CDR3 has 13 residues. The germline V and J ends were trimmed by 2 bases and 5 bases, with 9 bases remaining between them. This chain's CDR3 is CASSFEGVDTQYF. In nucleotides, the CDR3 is TGTGCCAGCAGCTTTGAAGGGGTAGATACGCAGTATTTT.

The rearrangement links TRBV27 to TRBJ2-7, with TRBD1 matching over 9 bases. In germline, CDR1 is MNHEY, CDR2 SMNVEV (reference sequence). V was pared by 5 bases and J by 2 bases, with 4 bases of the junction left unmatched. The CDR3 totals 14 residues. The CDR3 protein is CASSTRDRAYEQYF. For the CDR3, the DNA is TGTGCCAGCAGTACCAGGGACAGGGCCTACGAGCAGTACTTC.

DNA of the CDR3: TGTGCCAGCCGGCTGGGGAGGATCTCCTACGAGCAGTACTTC. Encoded protein: CASRLGRISYEQYF. The chain joins TRBV27 to TRBJ2-7, with D possibly being TRBD2 (6 bases). The V and J ends lost 8 bases and 0 bases respectively, with 14 bases between them. The CDR3 loop spans 14 amino acids. Germline assignment: CDR1 MNHEY and CDR2 SMNVEV (reference sequence).

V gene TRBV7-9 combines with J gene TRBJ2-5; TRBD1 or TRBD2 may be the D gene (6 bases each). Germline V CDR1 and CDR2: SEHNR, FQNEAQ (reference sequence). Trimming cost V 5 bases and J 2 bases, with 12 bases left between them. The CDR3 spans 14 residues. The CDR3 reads CASSPQGGQETQYF. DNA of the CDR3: TGTGCCAGCAGCCCACAGGGAGGTCAAGAGACCCAGTACTTC.

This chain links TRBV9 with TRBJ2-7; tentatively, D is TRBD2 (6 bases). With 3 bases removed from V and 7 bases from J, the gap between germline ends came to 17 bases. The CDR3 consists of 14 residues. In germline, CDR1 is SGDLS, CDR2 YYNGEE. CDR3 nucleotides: TGTGCCAGCAGCGAGGGGCCTCGCGGGGATGAGCAGTACTTC. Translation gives CASSEGPRGDEQYF.

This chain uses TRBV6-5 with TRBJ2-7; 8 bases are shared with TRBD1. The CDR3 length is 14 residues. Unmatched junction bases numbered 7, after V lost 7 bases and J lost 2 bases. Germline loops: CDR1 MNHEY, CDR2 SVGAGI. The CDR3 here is CASTSEDRAYEQYF. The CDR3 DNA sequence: TGTGCCAGCACCTCCGAGGACAGGGCCTACGAGCAGTACTTC.

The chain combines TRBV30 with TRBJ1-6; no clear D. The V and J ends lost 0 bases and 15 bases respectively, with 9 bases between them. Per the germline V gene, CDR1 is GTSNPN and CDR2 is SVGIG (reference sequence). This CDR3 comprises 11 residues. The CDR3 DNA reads TGTGCCTGGAGTGTAGGAGAGGTCCTCCACTTT. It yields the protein CAWSVGEVLHF.

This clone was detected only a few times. DNA of the CDR3: TGTGCCAGCAGTTTCAAGGGTTTGGATCAGCCCCAGCATTTT. It specifies CASSFKGLDQPQHF. This rearrangement joins TRBV27 to TRBJ1-5; D is ambiguous. The CDR3 has 14 residues. Between the trimmed V and J ends, which lost 3 bases and 5 bases, there was a span of 11 bases. CDR1 and CDR2 from the germline V gene are MNHEY and SMNVEV (reference sequence).

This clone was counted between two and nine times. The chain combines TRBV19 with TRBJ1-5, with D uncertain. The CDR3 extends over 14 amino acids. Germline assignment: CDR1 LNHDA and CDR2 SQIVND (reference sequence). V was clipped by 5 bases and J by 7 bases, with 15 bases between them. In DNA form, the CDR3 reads TGTGCCAGTAGTCTCTTTGGTCGGCACCAGCCCCAGCATTTT. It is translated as CASSLFGRHQPQHF.

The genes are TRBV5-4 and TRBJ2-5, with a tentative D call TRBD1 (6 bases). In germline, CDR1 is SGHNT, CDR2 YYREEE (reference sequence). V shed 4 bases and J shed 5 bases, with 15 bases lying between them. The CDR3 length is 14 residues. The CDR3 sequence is CASSPEWGLETQYF. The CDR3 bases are TGTGCCAGCAGCCCGGAGTGGGGGCTGGAGACCCAGTACTTC.

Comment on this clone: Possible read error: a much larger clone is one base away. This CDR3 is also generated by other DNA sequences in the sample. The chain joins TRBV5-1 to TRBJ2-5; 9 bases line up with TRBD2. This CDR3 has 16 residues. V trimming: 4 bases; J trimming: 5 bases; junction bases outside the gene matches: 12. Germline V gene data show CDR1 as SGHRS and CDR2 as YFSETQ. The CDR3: CASSSSGGGVQETQYF. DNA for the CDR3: TGCGCCAGCAGCAGTTCTGGCGGGGGGGTACAGGAGACCCAGTACTTC.

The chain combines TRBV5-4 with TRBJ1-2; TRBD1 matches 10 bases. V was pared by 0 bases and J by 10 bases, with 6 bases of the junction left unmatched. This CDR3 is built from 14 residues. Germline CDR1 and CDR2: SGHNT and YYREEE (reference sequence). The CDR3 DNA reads TGTGCCAGCAGCTTGGTAGGACAGGGGGTGGCCTACACCTTC. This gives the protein CASSLVGQGVAYTF.